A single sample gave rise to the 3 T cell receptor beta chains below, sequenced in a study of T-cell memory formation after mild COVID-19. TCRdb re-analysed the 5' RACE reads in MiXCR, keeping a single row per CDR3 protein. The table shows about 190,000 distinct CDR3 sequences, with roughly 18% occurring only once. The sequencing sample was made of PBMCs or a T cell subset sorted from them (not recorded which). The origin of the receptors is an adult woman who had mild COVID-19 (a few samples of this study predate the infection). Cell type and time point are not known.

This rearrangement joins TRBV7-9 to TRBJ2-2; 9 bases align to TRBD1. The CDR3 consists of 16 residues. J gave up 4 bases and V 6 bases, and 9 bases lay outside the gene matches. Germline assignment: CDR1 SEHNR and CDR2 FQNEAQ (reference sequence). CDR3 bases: TGTGCCAGCAGAATGAGCGGGACAGGGTTCACCGGGGAGCTGTTTTTT. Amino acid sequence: CASRMSGTGFTGELFF.

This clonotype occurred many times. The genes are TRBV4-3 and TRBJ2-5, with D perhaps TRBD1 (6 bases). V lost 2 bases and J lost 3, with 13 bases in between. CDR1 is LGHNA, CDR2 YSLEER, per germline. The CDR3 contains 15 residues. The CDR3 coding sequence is TGCGCCAGCAGCCAAAATCTGGACAGCAAAGAGACCCAGTACTTC. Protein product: CASSQNLDSKETQYF.

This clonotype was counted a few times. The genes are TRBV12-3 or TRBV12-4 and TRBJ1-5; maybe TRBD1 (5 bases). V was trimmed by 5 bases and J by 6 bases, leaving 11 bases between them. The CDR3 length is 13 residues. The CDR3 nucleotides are TGTGCCAGCAGTCCCGACAGTCCTCAGCCCCAGCATTTT. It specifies CASSPDSPQPQHF.